These T cell receptor beta chains were read from a single sample in a study of blood T cell repertoires in COVID-19. The protocol was immunoSEQ multiplex PCR, while the TCRdb copy is restricted to in-frame clones and leaves out a portion. The sample holds under 200,000 clones, 82% seen once. Sequenced: peripheral blood. The receptors come from a woman in her twenties or thirties with acute or convalescent COVID-19. Both conserved end residues are part of each CDR3. The D gene is left open where the match is weak. Clone size is not always given. Where it is, it says once, few, many or a class for expanded clones.

>TRBV6-5|few|TRBD1|TRBJ1-4
TGTGCCAGCCAAGACAGGGATACCAATGAAAAACTGTTTTTT
CASQDRDTNEKLFF
>TRBV7-2|few|NA|TRBJ2-7
TGTGCCAGCAGCGGGGCCGCATGGTACGAGCAGTACTTC
CASSGAAWYEQYF
>TRBV7-8|NA|NA|TRBJ2-7
TGTGCCAGCAGCTTAGGGACAGTCACCTACGAGCAGTACTTC
CASSLGTVTYEQYF
>TRBV5-5|NA|NA|TRBJ2-4
TGTGCCAGCAGTCCTCGGGTGGAGATTCAGTACTTC
CASSPRVEIQYF
>TRBV27|NA|TRBD2|TRBJ2-7
TGTGCCAGCAGTCCCCGGGGCCTAGCGGGTTTTTACGAGCAGTACTTC
CASSPRGLAGFYEQYF
>TRBV7-9|few|TRBD1|TRBJ1-4
TGTGCCAGCAGCGCCCGGACAGGGTCTAATGAAAAACTGTTTTTT
CASSARTGSNEKLFF
>TRBV27|NA|TRBD2|TRBJ2-7
TGTGCCAGCAGTTTACGCTCGGGACTAGCGACCGCCTACGAGCAGTACTTC
CASSLRSGLATAYEQYF
>TRBV9|NA|TRBD2|TRBJ2-5
TGTGCCAGCAGCACGGGACTAGCGGGGGGCCAAGAGACCCAGTACTTC
CASSTGLAGGQETQYF
>TRBV4-1|NA|NA|TRBJ1-2
TGCGCCAGCAGCCAAGGTAGTTCAGGGTTAATTGCTGGCTACACCTTC
CASSQGSSGLIAGYTF
>TRBV27|NA|NA|TRBJ2-3
TGTGCCAGCAGTCCCCGTTTTCCCCCCACAGATACGCAGTATTTT
CASSPRFPPTDTQYF
>TRBV19|once|TRBD2|TRBJ2-7
TGTGCCAGTAGTGATGCAGCGGGGGGAATCTACGAGCAGTACTTC
CASSDAAGGIYEQYF
>TRBV4-1|few|NA|TRBJ1-4
TGCGCCAGCAGCCAGACAGGAGATGAAAAACTGTTTTTT
CASSQTGDEKLFF
>TRBV29-1|NA|TRBD1|TRBJ1-1
TGCAGCACTCAAAAATGGACAGGGGGCAGGTATGGAACTGAAGCTTTCTTT
CSTQKWTGGRYGTEAFF
>TRBV5-1|NA|NA|TRBJ1-2
TGCGCCAGCAGCTTGTCGGGGATGGGCTACACCTTC
CASSLSGMGYTF
>TRBV15|NA|NA|TRBJ2-3
TGTGCCACCAGCAGGGACAGAGCGACAGATACGCAGTATTTT
CATSRDRATDTQYF
>TRBV7-9|NA|TRBD2|TRBJ2-3
TGTGCCAGCAGCCGACTAGCGGGAGTAGATACGCAGTATTTT
CASSRLAGVDTQYF
>TRBV19|NA|TRBD1|TRBJ1-2
TGTGCCAGTAGTTTCTTCGGGACAGGGGATTATGGCTACACCTTC
CASSFFGTGDYGYTF
>TRBV2|once|NA|TRBJ1-1
TGTGCCAGCAGAATCTCGACAACTGAAGCTTTCTTT
CASRISTTEAFF
>TRBV28|NA|TRBD1|TRBJ1-3
TGTGCCAGCAGTCCCCGGACAGGGGGAAGGAACACCATATATTTT
CASSPRTGGRNTIYF
>TRBV30|few|TRBD1|TRBJ1-6
TGTGCCTGGAGACGGACAGGGGAGATTTCACCCCTCCACTTT
CAWRRTGEISPLHF
>TRBV11-2|NA|NA|TRBJ2-1
TGTGCCAGCAGCTTCAGCGGAGGGCCCCAAAATGAGCAGTTCTTC
CASSFSGGPQNEQFF